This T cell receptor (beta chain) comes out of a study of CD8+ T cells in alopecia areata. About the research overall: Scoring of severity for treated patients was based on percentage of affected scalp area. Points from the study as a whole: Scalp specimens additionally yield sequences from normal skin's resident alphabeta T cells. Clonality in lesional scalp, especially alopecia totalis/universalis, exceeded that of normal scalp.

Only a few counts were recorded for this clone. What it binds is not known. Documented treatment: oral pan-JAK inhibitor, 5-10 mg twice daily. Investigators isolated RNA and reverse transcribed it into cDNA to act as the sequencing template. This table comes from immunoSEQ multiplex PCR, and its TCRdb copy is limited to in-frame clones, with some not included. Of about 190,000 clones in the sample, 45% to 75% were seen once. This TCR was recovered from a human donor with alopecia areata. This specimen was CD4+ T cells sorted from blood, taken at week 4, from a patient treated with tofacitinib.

CDR3 sequence reads: CASTVGASGSYEQYF. The CDR3 DNA is TGTGCCAGCACCGTAGGGGCTAGCGGATCCTACGAGCAGTACTTC. V usage is TRBV7-2 and J usage is TRBJ2-7; 7 bases align to TRBD2. V lost 7 bases to trimming and J lost 1 base; unmatched junction nucleotides: 10. The CDR3 contains 15 residues. Germline CDR1 is SGHTA and CDR2 is FQGNSA.